This T cell receptor beta chain was captured in a study of blood T cell repertoires in COVID-19. About the research overall: The origin of the acute and convalescent COVID-19 samples was the United States, Italy and Spain. T cells, B-cell-depleted T cells, or PBMCs supplied cDNA or gDNA.

Per the original methods: Researchers report that nucleated cell counts were estimated from reference gene primer amplification. The repertoire was sequenced with immunoSEQ multiplex PCR; TCRdb's copy has only in-frame clones and lacks some. The V and J calls and the clone size are those of that table, but D and trimming were determined from the DNA. The table has over 400,000 clones, 88% seen once. Cohorts were assigned according to the clinical history that participants reported. This CDR3 has 13 residues. V shed 6 bases, J shed 6 bases, and the junction held 4 bases outside the gene matches. Material: PBMCs or T cells enriched from blood (not recorded which). This TCR derives from a woman in her sixties who had recovered from COVID-19. The V gene is TRBV12-3 or TRBV12-4, the J gene TRBJ2-1, with 8 bases matching TRBD1. The CDR3 loop is CASRDRGINEQFF. The CDR3 coding sequence is TGTGCCAGCAGAGACAGGGGTATCAATGAGCAGTTCTTC.